The 27 T cell receptor beta chains in this list originate from one sample, sequenced in a study of cytomegalovirus exposure and HLA in healthy donors. PCR amplification relied on 60 Vbeta primers (plus 13 Jbeta primers). TCRdb's table, derived via immunoSEQ multiplex PCR, lists solely in-frame clones and lacks some. The table includes approximately 22,000 clones, 60% to 80% detected once. Source material: PBMCs. The source is a man between 60 and 75 years old in good health and CMV-seronegative.

The CDR3 DNA reads as TGCGCCAGCAGCTTGACTAGCGGGAGGGCCAATGAGCAGTTCTTC. Translating gives CASSLTSGRANEQFF. The chain employs TRBV5-1 and TRBJ2-1; 13 bases agree with TRBD2. V dropped 1 base and J dropped 6; count of bases not matched to a gene: 1. Per germline, CDR1 SGHRS and CDR2 YFSETQ. The CDR3 runs 15 residues.

The chain has TRBV6-6 and TRBJ1-5; D is possibly TRBD1 (6 bases). In germline, CDR1 is MNHNY, CDR2 SVGAGI (reference sequence). There are 15 residues in the CDR3. Trimming removed 4 bases from V and 2 bases from J, with 12 bases in between. CDR3 region: CASSSDRMGNQPQHF. CDR3 coding DNA: TGTGCCAGCAGTTCCGACAGGATGGGCAATCAGCCCCAGCATTTT.

The V call is TRBV6-1, the J call TRBJ1-6; no definite D call. Per germline, CDR1 MNHNS and CDR2 SASEGT. There are 14 residues in the CDR3. Trimming took 3 bases from V and 6 from J, leaving 9 bases between them. For the CDR3, the DNA is TGTGCCAGCAGTGAGGCCCCACGTAATTCACCCCTCCACTTT. Translation: CASSEAPRNSPLHF.

The chain joins TRBV7-9 to TRBJ1-1, with TRBD1 matching 8 bases. The germline CDR1 and CDR2 sequences are SEHNR and FQNEAQ (reference sequence). There are 13 residues in the CDR3. Trimming removed 8 bases from V and 8 bases from J; junction bases left unmatched: 10. As DNA, the CDR3 is TGTGCCAGCGCGAACCAGGGGGCGGCGGAAGCTTTCTTT. This codes for CASANQGAAEAFF.

This clone was picked up a small number of times. The CDR3 loop is CASSSNGRPGNEQYF. The CDR3 region has the DNA TGTGCCAGCAGCTCAAACGGGAGGCCGGGAAACGAGCAGTACTTC. The J gene is TRBJ2-5, the V gene TRBV11-2; 7 bases agree with TRBD2. The end of the DNA fits TRBJ2-7 better, so the J call may be wrong. CDR3 length: 15 amino acids. Germline CDR1 and CDR2: SGHAT and FQNNGV.

The rearrangement uses TRBV30 and TRBJ2-2; a weak D match, TRBD2 (8 bases). Trimming shortened V by 3 bases and J by 7 bases, and 24 bases separated the two germline ends. This CDR3 has 17 residues. Germline V gene sequence: CDR1 GTSNPN, CDR2 SVGIG (reference sequence). CDR3 DNA: TGTGCCTGGAGGAGGGGGCCGCGGGGGGCCTCCAGCGGGGAGCTGTTTTTT. This sequence encodes CAWRRGPRGASSGELFF.

The CDR3 DNA follows: TGTGCCAGTAGCCGGAACCGGGACAGCTACCAAGAGACCCAGTACTTC. Translating gives CASSRNRDSYQETQYF. This chain connects TRBV19 to TRBJ2-5; 7 positions match TRBD1. The V and J ends lost 6 bases and 0 bases, in that order; junction bases with no gene match: 10. Germline CDR1 LNHDA, CDR2 SQIVND (reference sequence). The CDR3 is 16 amino acids.

This clone was seen a handful of times. The chain couples TRBV11-2 to TRBJ1-1; 9 bases line up with TRBD1. Per the germline V gene, CDR1 is SGHAT and CDR2 is FQNNGV. The CDR3 extends over 14 amino acids. V gave up 5 bases and J gave up 0 bases; unmatched junction bases: 1. The CDR3: CASSRTGVNTEAFF. In DNA form, the CDR3 reads TGTGCCAGCAGCCGGACAGGGGTGAACACTGAAGCTTTCTTT.

About this clone itself: One junction end disagrees with the germline gene, perhaps due to a read error. V usage is TRBV29-1 and J usage is TRBJ2-5; D not certain. This CDR3 spans 12 amino acids. Germline lookup yields CDR1 SQVTM and CDR2 ANQGSEA. DNA for the CDR3: TGCAGCGTTGTGGCAAACCAAGAGGCCCAGTACTTC. It codes for CSVVANQEAQYF.

The V and J genes are TRBV7-9 and TRBJ1-1; possibly TRBD1 for D (6 bases). V dropped 8 bases and J dropped 0 bases, with 16 bases sitting between them. Germline V lookup: CDR1 SEHNR, CDR2 FQNEAQ (reference sequence). The CDR3 totals 15 residues. CDR3 residues: CASHRTANMNTEAFF. The CDR3 nucleotides read TGTGCCAGCCATAGGACAGCGAACATGAACACTGAAGCTTTCTTT. Together with reference TRBV7-9 and TRBJ1-1, the CDR3 gives the full variable domain: DTGVSQNPRHKITKRGQNVTFRCDPISEHNRLYWYRQTLGQGPEFLTYFQNEAQLEKSRLLSDRFSAERPKGSFSTLEIQRTEQGDSAMYLCASHRTANMNTEAFFGQGTRLTVV.

A few counts support this clone. The chain couples TRBV18 to TRBJ2-6; D unclear. V lost 3 bases, J lost 0 bases, and 6 bases lay in between. The CDR3 is made up of 15 amino acids. Looked up from germline, CDR1 is KGHSH and CDR2 is LQKENI. The DNA for the CDR3 is TGTGCCAGCTCACCTTCTATCTCTGGGGCCAACGTCCTGACTTTC. It codes for CASSPSISGANVLTF.

Concerning this clone itself: A read error may produce the germline difference seen at one junction end. The genes are TRBV10-1 and TRBJ2-7; D is perhaps TRBD1 (5 bases). The CDR3 is 15 residues long. Germline loops: CDR1 WNHNN, CDR2 SYGVQD (reference sequence). CDR3 residues: CPSSESARVAYEQYF. The CDR3 region has the DNA TGCCCCAGCAGTGAGTCGGCCAGGGTGGCCTACGAGCAGTACTTC.

The gene calls are TRBV19 and TRBJ1-4, with D possibly matching TRBD1 (5 bases). CDR3 length: 15 amino acids. Trimming stripped 6 bases from V and 1 base from J, with 12 bases between. Germline V gene data show CDR1 as LNHDA and CDR2 as SQIVND (reference sequence). The CDR3, as DNA: TGTGCCAGTAGGCCAAGACAGCGAACTAATGAAAAACTGTTTTTT. Its protein product is CASRPRQRTNEKLFF.

The chain recombines TRBV4-1 with TRBJ1-6; possible D gene TRBD1, 5 bases. The CDR3 has 18 residues. Between the trimmed V and J ends, which lost 4 bases and 1 base, there was a span of 17 bases. Germline V lookup: CDR1 MGHRA, CDR2 YSYEKL. CDR3 nucleotide sequence: TGCGCCAGCAGCCCTCGCCCCAGGGAGGAGTCCTATAATTCACCCCTCCACTTT. Its protein is CASSPRPREESYNSPLHF.

Concerning this clone itself: The junction shows a germline mismatch at one end, possibly a read error. This chain connects TRBV11-1 to TRBJ2-1; D is perhaps TRBD2 (5 bases). Germline-derived CDR1 and CDR2 are SGHAT and FQDESV (reference sequence). The CDR3 runs 15 residues. The CDR3, as DNA: TGTCCCAGCAGCTTAGGGTTAACTAGTGGCAATGAGCAGTTCTTC. Protein: CPSSLGLTSGNEQFF. The variable domain in full, with the rest retrieved from reference TRBV11-1 and TRBJ2-1, is EAEVAQSPRYKITEKSQAVAFWCDPISGHATLYWYRQILGQGPELLVQFQDESVVDDSQLPKDRFSAERLKGVDSTLKIQPAELGDSAMYLCPSSLGLTSGNEQFFGPGTRLTVL.

The chain joins TRBV5-1 to TRBJ2-2, with a tentative D call TRBD1 (5 bases). Trimming cost V 1 base and J 3 bases, with 10 bases left between them. This CDR3 has 15 residues. Germline V gives CDR1 SGHRS, CDR2 YFSETQ. In DNA form, the CDR3 reads TGCGCCAGCAGCTTGTCAGGGTTCTACACCGGGGAGCTGTTTTTT. It specifies CASSLSGFYTGELFF.

The chain links TRBV7-9 to TRBJ2-3; TRBD1 aligns across 7 bases. Per germline, CDR1 SEHNR and CDR2 FQNEAQ (reference sequence). Germline trimming cut 2 bases from V and 4 bases from J; bases unmatched to any gene: 3. This CDR3 spans 14 amino acids. In DNA, the CDR3 is TGTGCCAGCAGCTTACAGGGGGAGTCAGATACGCAGTATTTT. It translates to CASSLQGESDTQYF.

This clone has only a few counts. The rearrangement joins TRBV27 to TRBJ1-1; D call uncertain. Germline CDR1 is MNHEY and CDR2 is SMNVEV (reference sequence). The CDR3 runs 14 residues. V dropped 9 bases and J dropped 1 base, with 15 bases sitting between them. CDR3 sequence: CASRPWSQNTEAFF. Written as DNA, the CDR3 is TGTGCCAGTCGGCCGTGGAGCCAGAACACTGAAGCTTTCTTT.

This rearrangement joins TRBV18 to TRBJ1-2, with 9 bases that match TRBD1. The V gene end was trimmed by 3 bases and the J gene end by 13 bases; junction bases not matched to a gene: 6. The length of the CDR3 is 12 residues. Germline loops: CDR1 KGHSH, CDR2 LQKENI. CDR3 residues: CASSPGQGAATF. CDR3 nucleotide sequence: TGTGCCAGCTCACCGGGACAGGGAGCGGCCACCTTC.

The chain uses TRBV7-9 and TRBJ1-2; 10 bases are shared with TRBD1. The ends lost 9 bases at V and 6 bases at J; junction bases unmatched: 4. The CDR3 is 12 residues long. Per germline, CDR1 SEHNR and CDR2 FQNEAQ (reference sequence). CDR3 coding DNA: TGTGCCAGTCGGGACAGGGGTGATGGCTACACCTTC. Protein sequence: CASRDRGDGYTF.

J is TRBJ2-6 and V is TRBV7-6; D is possibly TRBD1 (6 bases). V gave up 6 bases and J gave up 0 bases, with 9 bases separating them. Germline V gives CDR1 SGHVS, CDR2 FNYEAQ. The CDR3 has 15 residues. CDR3 sequence (DNA): TGTGCCAGCAGAAAAGGGGGCTCTGGGGCCAACGTCCTGACTTTC. Its protein is CASRKGGSGANVLTF.

This chain connects TRBV6-5 to TRBJ2-7; 11 positions agree with TRBD2. From germline, CDR1 is MNHEY and CDR2 SVGAGI. The V gene end was trimmed by 2 bases and the J gene end by 5 bases; junction bases not matched to a gene: 8. The CDR3 covers 16 residues. The chain's CDR3 is CASSYGVLAGGNEQYF. In nucleotides, the CDR3 is TGTGCCAGCAGTTACGGCGTCCTAGCGGGAGGTAACGAGCAGTACTTC.

The J gene is TRBJ2-6, the V gene TRBV5-1, with D perhaps matching TRBD1 (6 bases). The germline V gene encodes CDR1 SGHRS and CDR2 YFSETQ. The CDR3 contains 19 residues. The V and J ends lost 3 bases and 0 bases respectively, with 19 bases between them. The CDR3 is CASSSRQVISYSGANVLTF. The CDR3 DNA reads as TGCGCCAGCAGCTCACGACAGGTGATATCGTACTCTGGGGCCAACGTCCTGACTTTC.

In the case of this clone: At one of its ends the junction is not consistent with the germline gene, which may arise from a read error. The chain employs TRBV5-5 and TRBJ1-2; no firm D call. Germline lookup yields CDR1 SGHKS and CDR2 YYEKEE (reference sequence). The CDR3 consists of 14 residues. This CDR3 is CASSLAHAADGYTF. CDR3 DNA: TGTGCCAGCAGTTTGGCACATGCGGCGGATGGCTACACCTTC.

This clone was observed a few times. The chain carries TRBV5-1 and TRBJ1-4, with 11 positions matching TRBD1. Germline CDR1 and CDR2: SGHRS and YFSETQ. Trimming cost V 3 bases and J 6 bases; bases outside gene matches: 7. The CDR3 extends over 16 amino acids. The chain's CDR3 is CASSWGRTGGDEKLFF. In DNA, the CDR3 is TGCGCCAGCAGCTGGGGAAGGACAGGGGGCGATGAAAAACTGTTTTTT.

The chain uses TRBV6-5 and TRBJ1-6; D not resolved. The germline V gene encodes CDR1 MNHEY and CDR2 SVGAGI. Trimming cost V 5 bases and J 10 bases, with 15 bases left between them. This CDR3 has 14 amino acids. CDR3 region: CASSSHAGRSPLHF. In nucleotides, the CDR3 is TGTGCCAGCAGTAGCCACGCCGGGAGATCACCCCTCCACTTT.

In DNA form, the CDR3 reads TGCGCCAGCAGTGGGAGAATTAATTCACCCCTCCACTTT. Amino acids: CASSGRINSPLHF. The chain uses TRBV10-1 and TRBJ1-6; D unresolved. The V gene's germline CDR1 is WNHNN and CDR2 SYGVQD (reference sequence). The CDR3 runs to 13 residues. Trimming stripped 4 bases from V and 6 bases from J, with 7 bases between.